The present T cell receptor (beta chain) was sequenced within a study of blood T cell repertoires in COVID-19. Across the study: Researchers got acute and convalescent COVID-19 samples from the United States, Italy and Spain. The analysed material was cDNA or gDNA that came from T cells, B-cell-depleted T cells, or PBMCs.

In the original processing: Amplification of reference gene primers was used by the study to estimate nucleated cell counts. Repertoires were generated with immunoSEQ multiplex PCR, while TCRdb's copy carries only in-frame clones and drops some. V, J and clone size reflect that table, while D and trimming were determined from the DNA. The repertoire holds over 150,000 clones, with about 82% as singletons. This CDR3 spans 19 amino acids. Looked up from germline, CDR1 is SGHRS and CDR2 is YFSETQ. Trimming at V came to 4 bases and at J to 5 bases, leaving 15 bases not matched to a gene. Sample: peripheral blood. The chain carries TRBV5-1 and TRBJ2-3; TRBD2 agrees at 14 bases. The source of this sequence is a man aged 45 to 65 with active or convalescent COVID-19. The CDR3 nucleotides are TGCGCCAGCAGCCCCGAGGGACTAGCGGGAGAGGGGGCCCGAGATACGCAGTATTTT. Translated: CASSPEGLAGEGARDTQYF.